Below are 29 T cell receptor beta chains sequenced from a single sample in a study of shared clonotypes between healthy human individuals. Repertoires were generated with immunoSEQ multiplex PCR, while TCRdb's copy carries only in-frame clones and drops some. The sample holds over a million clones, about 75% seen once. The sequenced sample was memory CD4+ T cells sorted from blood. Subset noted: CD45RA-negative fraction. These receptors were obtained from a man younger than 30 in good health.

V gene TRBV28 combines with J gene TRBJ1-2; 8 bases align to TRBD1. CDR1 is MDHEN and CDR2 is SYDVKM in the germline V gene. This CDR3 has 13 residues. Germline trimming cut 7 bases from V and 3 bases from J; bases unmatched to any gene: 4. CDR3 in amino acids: CASTRQGYYGYTF. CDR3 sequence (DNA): TGTGCCAGCACCAGACAGGGGTACTATGGCTACACCTTC.

As DNA, the CDR3 is TGTGCCAGCAGTTCTGACTTCTATAATTCACCCCTCCACTTT. The encoded protein is CASSSDFYNSPLHF. The chain employs TRBV5-4 and TRBJ1-6; no clear D. From germline, CDR1 is SGHNT and CDR2 YYREEE (reference sequence). The CDR3 totals 14 residues. V lost 5 bases and J 3 bases, leaving 9 bases between the germline ends.

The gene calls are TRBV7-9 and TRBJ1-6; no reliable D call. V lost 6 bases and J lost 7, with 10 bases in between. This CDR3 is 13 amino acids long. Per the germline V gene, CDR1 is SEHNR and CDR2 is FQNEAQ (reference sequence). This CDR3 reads CASRDKENSPLHF. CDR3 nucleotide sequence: TGTGCCAGCAGAGATAAAGAGAATTCACCCCTCCACTTT.

CDR3 residues: CASSTQVSAYEQYF. In DNA form, the CDR3 reads TGTGCCAGCAGCACACAGGTTTCGGCCTACGAGCAGTACTTC. This sequence joins TRBV11-2 and TRBJ2-7; tentatively, D is TRBD1 (5 bases). Trimming removed 5 bases from V and 2 bases from J, with 13 bases in between. The CDR3 loop spans 14 amino acids. Germline-derived CDR1 and CDR2 are SGHAT and FQNNGV.

The CDR3 spells CASSLEGWNSNEQFF. The CDR3 DNA is TGTGCCAGCAGCTTAGAAGGTTGGAATAGCAATGAGCAGTTCTTC. V is TRBV7-9 and J is TRBJ2-1; D uncertain. From germline, CDR1 is SEHNR and CDR2 FQNEAQ (reference sequence). The V end was cut by 1 base, the J end by 6 bases, with 13 bases between. There are 15 residues in the CDR3.

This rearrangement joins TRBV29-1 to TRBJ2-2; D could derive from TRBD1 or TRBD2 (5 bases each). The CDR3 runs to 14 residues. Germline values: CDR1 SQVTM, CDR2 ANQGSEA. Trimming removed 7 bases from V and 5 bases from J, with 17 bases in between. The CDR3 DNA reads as TGCAGCGCACACTTAACGAGGGGAACCGGGGAGCTGTTTTTT. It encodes CSAHLTRGTGELFF.

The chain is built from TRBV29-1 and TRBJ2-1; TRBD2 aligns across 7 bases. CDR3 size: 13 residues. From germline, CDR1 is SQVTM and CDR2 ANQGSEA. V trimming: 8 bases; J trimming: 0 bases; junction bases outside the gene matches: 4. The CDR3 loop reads CSFGGSSYNEQFF. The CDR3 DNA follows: TGCAGCTTCGGCGGGAGCTCCTACAATGAGCAGTTCTTC.

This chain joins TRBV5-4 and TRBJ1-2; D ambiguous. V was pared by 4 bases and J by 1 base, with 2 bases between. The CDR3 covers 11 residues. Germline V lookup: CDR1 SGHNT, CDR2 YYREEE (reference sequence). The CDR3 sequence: CASSLNYGYTF. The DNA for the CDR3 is TGTGCCAGCAGCCTTAACTATGGCTACACCTTC.

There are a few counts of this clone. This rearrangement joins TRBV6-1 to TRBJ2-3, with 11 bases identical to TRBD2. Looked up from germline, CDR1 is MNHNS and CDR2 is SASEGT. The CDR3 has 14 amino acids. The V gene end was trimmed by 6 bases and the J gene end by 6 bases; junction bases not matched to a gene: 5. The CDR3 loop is CASRTSGARDTQYF. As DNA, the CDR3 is TGTGCCAGCAGGACTAGCGGGGCTCGGGATACGCAGTATTTT.

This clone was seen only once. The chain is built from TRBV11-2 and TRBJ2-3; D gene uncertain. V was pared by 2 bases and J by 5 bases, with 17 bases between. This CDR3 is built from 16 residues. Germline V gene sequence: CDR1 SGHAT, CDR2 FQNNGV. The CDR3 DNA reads TGTGCCAGCAGCTTAAGGAGCCGTGCTACCATAGATACGCAGTATTTT. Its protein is CASSLRSRATIDTQYF.

CDR3 nucleotides: TGTGCCAGCAGGCGACAGGGAAAGGGCACAGATACGCAGTATTTT. Translating it yields CASRRQGKGTDTQYF. The gene calls are TRBV6-5 and TRBJ2-3; TRBD1 agrees at 7 bases. The J segment lost 1 base and the V segment lost 6 bases, leaving 7 bases of the junction unmatched. The CDR3 spans 15 residues. In germline, CDR1 is MNHEY, CDR2 SVGAGI.

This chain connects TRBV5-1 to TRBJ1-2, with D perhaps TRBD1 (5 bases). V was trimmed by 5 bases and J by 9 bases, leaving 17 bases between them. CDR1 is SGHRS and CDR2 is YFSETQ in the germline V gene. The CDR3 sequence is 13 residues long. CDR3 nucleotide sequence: TGCGCCAGCAGTAAGGGGTTCGGGACGAGCTACACCTTC. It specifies CASSKGFGTSYTF.

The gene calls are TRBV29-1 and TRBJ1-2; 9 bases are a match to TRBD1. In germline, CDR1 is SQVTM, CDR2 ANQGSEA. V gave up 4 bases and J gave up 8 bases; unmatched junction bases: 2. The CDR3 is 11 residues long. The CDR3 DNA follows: TGCAGCGTTGGACAGGGGGAGGGCTACACCTTC. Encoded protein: CSVGQGEGYTF.

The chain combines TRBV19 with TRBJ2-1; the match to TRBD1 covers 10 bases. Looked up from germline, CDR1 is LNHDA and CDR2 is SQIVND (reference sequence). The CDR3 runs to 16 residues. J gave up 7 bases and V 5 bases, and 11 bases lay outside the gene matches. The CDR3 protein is CASSLRWRTGGNEQFF. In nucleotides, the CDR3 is TGTGCCAGTAGTCTTAGGTGGAGGACAGGGGGTAATGAGCAGTTCTTC.

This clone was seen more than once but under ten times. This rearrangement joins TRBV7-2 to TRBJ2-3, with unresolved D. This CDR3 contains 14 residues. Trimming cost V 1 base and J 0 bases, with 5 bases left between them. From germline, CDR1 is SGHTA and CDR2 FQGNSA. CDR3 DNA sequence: TGTGCCAGCAGCTTAGAGCCTAGCACAGATACGCAGTATTTT. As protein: CASSLEPSTDTQYF.

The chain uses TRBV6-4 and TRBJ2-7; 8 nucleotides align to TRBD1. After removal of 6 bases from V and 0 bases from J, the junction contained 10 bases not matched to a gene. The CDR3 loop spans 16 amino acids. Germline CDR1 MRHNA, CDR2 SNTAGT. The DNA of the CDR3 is TGTGCCAGCAGCAACGGACAGGGCCAGAGCTCCTACGAGCAGTACTTC. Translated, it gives CASSNGQGQSSYEQYF.

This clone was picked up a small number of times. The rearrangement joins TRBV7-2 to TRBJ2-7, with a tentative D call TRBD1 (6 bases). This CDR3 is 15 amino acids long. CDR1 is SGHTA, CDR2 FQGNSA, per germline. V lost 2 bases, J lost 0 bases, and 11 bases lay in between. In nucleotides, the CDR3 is TGTGCCAGCAGCTTACCGGGGACAAGCTCCTACGAGCAGTACTTC. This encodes CASSLPGTSSYEQYF.

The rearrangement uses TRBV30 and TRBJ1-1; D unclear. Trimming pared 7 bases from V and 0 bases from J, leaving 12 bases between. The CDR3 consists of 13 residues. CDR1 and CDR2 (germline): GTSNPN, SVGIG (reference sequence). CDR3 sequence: CASKTGMNTEAFF. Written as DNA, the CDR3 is TGTGCCTCGAAGACGGGGATGAACACTGAAGCTTTCTTT.

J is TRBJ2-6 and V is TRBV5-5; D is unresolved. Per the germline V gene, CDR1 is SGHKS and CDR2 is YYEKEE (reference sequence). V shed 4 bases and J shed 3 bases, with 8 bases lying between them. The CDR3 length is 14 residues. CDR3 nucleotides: TGTGCCAGCAGCACTTATTTTGGGGCCAACGTCCTGACTTTC. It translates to CASSTYFGANVLTF.

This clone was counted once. The CDR3 nucleotides read TGTGCCAGCACCTTGGCCGGACGGAATAACTATGGCTACACCTTC. It specifies CASTLAGRNNYGYTF. The chain has TRBV7-2 and TRBJ1-2; D not resolved. Germline lookup yields CDR1 SGHTA and CDR2 FQGNSA. There are 15 residues in the CDR3. The V and J ends lost 7 bases and 1 base respectively, with 16 bases between them.

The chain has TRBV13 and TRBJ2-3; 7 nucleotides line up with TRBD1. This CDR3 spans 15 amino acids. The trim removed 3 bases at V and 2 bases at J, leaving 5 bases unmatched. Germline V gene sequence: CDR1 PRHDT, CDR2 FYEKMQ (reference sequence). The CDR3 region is CASSFRQGPTDTQYF. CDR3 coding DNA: TGTGCCAGCAGCTTTCGACAGGGTCCCACAGATACGCAGTATTTT.

CDR3 residues: CASSPGWGARAMNTEAFF. As DNA, the CDR3 is TGCGCCAGCAGCCCCGGGTGGGGGGCCCGGGCCATGAACACTGAAGCTTTCTTT. V usage is TRBV5-1 and J usage is TRBJ1-1; TRBD1 is a possible D gene (6 bases). The germline V gene has CDR1 SGHRS and CDR2 YFSETQ. This CDR3 comprises 18 residues. The ends were cut back, 4 bases at V and 0 bases at J, with 22 bases in the middle.

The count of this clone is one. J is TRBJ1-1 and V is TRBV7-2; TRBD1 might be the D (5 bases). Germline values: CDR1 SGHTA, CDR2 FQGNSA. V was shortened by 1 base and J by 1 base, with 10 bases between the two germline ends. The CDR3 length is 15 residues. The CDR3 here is CASSLGATGNTEAFF. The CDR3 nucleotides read TGTGCCAGCAGCTTAGGGGCCACAGGGAACACTGAAGCTTTCTTT.

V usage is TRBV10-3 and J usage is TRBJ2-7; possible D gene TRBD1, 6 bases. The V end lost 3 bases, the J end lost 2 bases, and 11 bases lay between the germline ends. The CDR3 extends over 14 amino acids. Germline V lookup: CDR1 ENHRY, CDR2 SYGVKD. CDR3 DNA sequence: TGTGCCATCAGTGACGCCGGGACACCCTACGAGCAGTACTTC. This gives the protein CAISDAGTPYEQYF.

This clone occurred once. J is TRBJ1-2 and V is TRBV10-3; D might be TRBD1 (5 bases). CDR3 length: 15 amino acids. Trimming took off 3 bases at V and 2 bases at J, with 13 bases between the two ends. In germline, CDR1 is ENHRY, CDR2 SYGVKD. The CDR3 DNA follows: TGTGCCATCAGTGAAGGGGAAGGGCGGAACTATGGCTACACCTTC. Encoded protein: CAISEGEGRNYGYTF.

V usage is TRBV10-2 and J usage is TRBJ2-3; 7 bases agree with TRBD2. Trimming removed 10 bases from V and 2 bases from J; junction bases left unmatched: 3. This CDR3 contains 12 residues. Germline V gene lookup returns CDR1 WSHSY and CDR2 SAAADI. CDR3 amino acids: CATGTNTDTQYF. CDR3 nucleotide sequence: TGCGCCACCGGGACTAACACAGATACGCAGTATTTT.

The CDR3 is CASKDGTPSRTGELFF. As DNA, the CDR3 is TGTGCCAGTAAGGACGGGACACCTTCGAGGACCGGGGAGCTGTTTTTT. This chain links TRBV2 with TRBJ2-2, with D perhaps TRBD1 (6 bases). The ends were cut back, 9 bases at V and 5 bases at J, with 22 bases in the middle. This CDR3 region has 16 residues. Germline CDR1 is SNHLY and CDR2 is FYNNEI.

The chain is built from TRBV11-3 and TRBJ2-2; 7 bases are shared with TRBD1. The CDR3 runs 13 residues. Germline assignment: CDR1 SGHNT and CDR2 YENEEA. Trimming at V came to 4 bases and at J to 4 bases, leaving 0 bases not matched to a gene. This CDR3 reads CASSSGGTGELFF. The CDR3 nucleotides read TGTGCCAGCAGCTCAGGGGGCACCGGGGAGCTGTTTTTT.

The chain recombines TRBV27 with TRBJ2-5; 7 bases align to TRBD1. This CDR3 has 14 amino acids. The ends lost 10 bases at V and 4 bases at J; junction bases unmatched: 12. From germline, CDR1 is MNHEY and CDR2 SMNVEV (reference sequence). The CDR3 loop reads CATDRVGKRETQYF. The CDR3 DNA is TGTGCCACCGACAGGGTTGGGAAGCGAGAGACCCAGTACTTC.